The rows below give T cell receptor beta chains drawn from one sample of a study of monozygotic twins with inflammatory bowel disease. TCRdb reprocessed the 5' RACE reads, with one entry per CDR3 protein and no DNA. In all, the sample yields 150,000 to 200,000 distinct CDR3 sequences. Sequenced: blood. These receptors came from a human donor with ulcerative colitis or Crohn's disease, or a healthy co-twin of an affected twin (not recorded which). CDR3s include the opening cysteine and the closing phenylalanine or tryptophan. The order of the fields is V gene, J gene, CDR3 protein.

V gene: TRBV20-1
J gene: TRBJ2-7
CDR3 protein: CSAREYYEQYF

V gene: TRBV7-6
J gene: TRBJ2-2
CDR3 protein: CASSPGSDTGELFF

V gene: TRBV11-2
J gene: TRBJ1-1
CDR3 protein: CASSLEVRGYTEAFF

V gene: TRBV30
J gene: TRBJ2-7
CDR3 protein: CAWSSSGAPYEQYF

V gene: TRBV20-1
J gene: TRBJ2-3
CDR3 protein: CSAREAAKQDTQYF

V gene: TRBV28
J gene: TRBJ2-1
CDR3 protein: CASSLSGSNEQFF

V gene: TRBV30
J gene: TRBJ2-3
CDR3 protein: CASIGGSTDTQYF

V gene: TRBV5-1
J gene: TRBJ1-2
CDR3 protein: CASSRADYGYTF

V gene: TRBV3-1
J gene: TRBJ1-1
CDR3 protein: CASSPGHSNTEAFF

V gene: TRBV20-1
J gene: TRBJ1-5
CDR3 protein: CSARPGEEYQPQHF

V gene: TRBV5-1
J gene: TRBJ1-5
CDR3 protein: CASSLGGTGHQPQHF

V gene: TRBV29-1
J gene: TRBJ2-7
CDR3 protein: CSASRGQAYEQYF

V gene: TRBV9
J gene: TRBJ2-7
CDR3 protein: CASSSLAGDQQYF

V gene: TRBV15
J gene: TRBJ1-1
CDR3 protein: CATSPPGRVRNTEAFF

V gene: TRBV18
J gene: TRBJ2-7
CDR3 protein: CASSPLGQGAYEQYF

V gene: TRBV12-3/TRBV12-4
J gene: TRBJ1-5
CDR3 protein: CASSFGQGMKSNQPQHF

V gene: TRBV24-1
J gene: TRBJ1-1
CDR3 protein: CATSASGRITEAFF

V gene: TRBV18
J gene: TRBJ2-2
CDR3 protein: CASSPPTEQGNTGELFF

V gene: TRBV18
J gene: TRBJ1-5
CDR3 protein: CASSPHGGQPQHF

V gene: TRBV6-5
J gene: TRBJ1-4
CDR3 protein: CASSYSTLSWKKLFF

V gene: TRBV28
J gene: TRBJ2-5
CDR3 protein: CASSLTASYPGYF

V gene: TRBV7-6
J gene: TRBJ2-5
CDR3 protein: CASSLRLKETQYF